This TCR beta chain was observed in a study of T cell responses to AZD1222 COVID-19 vaccine. The study's findings and limits: Samples come after the peak T cell response, not at day 14. Clonal diversity was possibly underestimated, and white British individuals and females predominated among donors. The number of AZD1222 recipients seropositive at baseline was only six. Vaccination with two AZD1222 doses was followed by a rise in Spike-specific TCR breadth and depth.

The table came from immunoSEQ multiplex PCR; TCRdb's copy has only in-frame clones and leaves some out. The repertoire has fewer than 200,000 clones, 94% of them found once; the top ten carry more than 1.5%. This CDR3 region has 14 residues. CDR1 is SEHNR and CDR2 is FQNEAQ in the germline V gene (reference sequence). V lost 4 bases and J lost 1; bases outside the gene matches: 3. Remarks on this clone: What it recognizes is unknown. This sample includes further DNA sequences coding for the same CDR3.

Sequences were derived from peripheral blood, sampled 28 days after the second AZD1222 dose. The gene calls are TRBV7-9 and TRBJ1-1; 7 nucleotides line up with TRBD1. This clonotype was obtained from an adult who received the AZD1222 COVID-19 vaccine. The CDR3 DNA is TGTGCCAGCAGCTCGACAGGGACGAACACTGAAGCTTTCTTT. Amino acids: CASSSTGTNTEAFF.